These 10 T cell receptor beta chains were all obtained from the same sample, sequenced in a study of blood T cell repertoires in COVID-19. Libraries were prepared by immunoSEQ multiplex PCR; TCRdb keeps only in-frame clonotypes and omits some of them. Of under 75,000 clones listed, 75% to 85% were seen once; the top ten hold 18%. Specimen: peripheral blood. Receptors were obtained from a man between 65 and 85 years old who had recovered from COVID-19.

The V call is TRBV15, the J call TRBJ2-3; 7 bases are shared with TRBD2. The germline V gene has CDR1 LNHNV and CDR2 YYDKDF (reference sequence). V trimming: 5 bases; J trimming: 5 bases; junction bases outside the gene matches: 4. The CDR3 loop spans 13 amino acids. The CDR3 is CATSLLAGDTQYF. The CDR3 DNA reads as TGTGCCACCAGCCTTTTAGCGGGAGATACGCAGTATTTT.

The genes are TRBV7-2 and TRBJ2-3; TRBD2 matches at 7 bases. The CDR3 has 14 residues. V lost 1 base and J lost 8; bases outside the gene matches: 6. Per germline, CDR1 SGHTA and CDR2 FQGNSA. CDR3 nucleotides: TGTGCCAGCAGCTTAGAGAGGCTAGCGGCTACGCAGTATTTT. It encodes CASSLERLAATQYF.

Here the CDR3 reads CASSLLYGYTF. The CDR3 region has the DNA TGTGCCAGCAGCCTGCTATATGGCTACACCTTC. The chain links TRBV25-1 to TRBJ1-2; D is ambiguous. The CDR3 spans 11 residues. The ends were cut back, 6 bases at V and 5 bases at J, with 7 bases in the middle. Germline V gene data show CDR1 as MGHDK and CDR2 as SYGVNS.

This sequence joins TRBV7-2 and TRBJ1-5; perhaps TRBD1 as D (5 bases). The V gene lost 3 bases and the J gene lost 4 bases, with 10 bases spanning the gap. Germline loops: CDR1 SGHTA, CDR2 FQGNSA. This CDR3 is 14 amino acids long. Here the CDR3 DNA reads TGTGCCAGCAGCTTCAGACAGTCTAATCAGCCCCAGCATTTT. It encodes CASSFRQSNQPQHF.

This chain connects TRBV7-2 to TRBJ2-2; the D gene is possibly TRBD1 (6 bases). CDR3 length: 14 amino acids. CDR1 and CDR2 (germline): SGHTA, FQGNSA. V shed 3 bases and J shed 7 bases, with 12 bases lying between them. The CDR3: CASSFMGAGGELFF. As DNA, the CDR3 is TGTGCCAGCAGCTTTATGGGGGCTGGCGGGGAGCTGTTTTTT.

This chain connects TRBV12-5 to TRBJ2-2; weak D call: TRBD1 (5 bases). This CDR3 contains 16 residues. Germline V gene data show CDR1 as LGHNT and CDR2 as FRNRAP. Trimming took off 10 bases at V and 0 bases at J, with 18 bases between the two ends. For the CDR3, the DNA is TGTGCTAATCCCCCCGACAGTTCTTCGAACACCGGGGAGCTGTTTTTT. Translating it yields CANPPDSSSNTGELFF.

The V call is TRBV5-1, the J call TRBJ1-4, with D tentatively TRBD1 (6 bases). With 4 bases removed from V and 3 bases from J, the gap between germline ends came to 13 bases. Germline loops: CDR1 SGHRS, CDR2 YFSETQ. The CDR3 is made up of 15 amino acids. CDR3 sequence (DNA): TGCGCCAGCAGCAATGCAGGGGTGGCTAATGAAAAACTGTTTTTT. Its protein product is CASSNAGVANEKLFF.

CDR3 loop: CASSPVGANSGNTIYF. Here the CDR3 DNA reads TGTGCCAGCTCACCCGTGGGAGCGAACTCTGGAAACACCATATATTTT. This chain connects TRBV18 to TRBJ1-3; D uncertain. V was clipped by 3 bases and J by 0 bases, with 12 bases between them. The length of the CDR3 is 16 residues. Germline V gene data show CDR1 as KGHSH and CDR2 as LQKENI.

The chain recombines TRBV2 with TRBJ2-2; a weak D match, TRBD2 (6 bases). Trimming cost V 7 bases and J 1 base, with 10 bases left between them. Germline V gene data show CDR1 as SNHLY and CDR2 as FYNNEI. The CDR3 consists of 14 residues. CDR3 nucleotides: TGTGCCAGCAAGGCTAGCGAGAACACCGGGGAGCTGTTTTTT. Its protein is CASKASENTGELFF.

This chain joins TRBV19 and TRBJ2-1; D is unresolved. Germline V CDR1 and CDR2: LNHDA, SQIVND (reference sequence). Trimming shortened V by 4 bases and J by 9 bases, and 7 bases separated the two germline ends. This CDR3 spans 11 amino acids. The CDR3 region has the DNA TGTGCCAGTAGTAGAGAGGCTGAGCAGTTCTTC. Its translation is CASSREAEQFF.